The rows below give T cell receptor beta chains drawn from one sample of a study of T cells in localized non-small cell lung cancer. Clones were read by immunoSEQ multiplex PCR, and TCRdb kept only the in-frame ones, dropping some. The repertoire holds about 20,000 clones, with over 80% as singletons. This sample comprised PBMCs, obtained before any cancer treatment. The receptors come from a man between 40 and 75 years old with stage II squamous cell lung carcinoma. The CDR3 runs from the conserved cysteine through the conserved F or W. D genes are given only for firm matches. For some rows the clone size is stated as once, few or many, or as a class when expanded; others skip it.

V gene	clone size	D gene	CDR3 length	J gene	CDR3 DNA	CDR3 protein
TRBV4-3	.	TRBD2	15	TRBJ2-3	TGCGCCAGCAGCCAATCAGCGGGAGTAGGGAATACGCAGTATTTT	CASSQSAGVGNTQYF
TRBV7-9	.	TRBD2	13	TRBJ2-4	TGTGCCAGCAGCTTAAGCGGGAGTAACATTCAGTACTTC	CASSLSGSNIQYF
TRBV10-3	.	.	13	TRBJ2-5	TGTGCCATCAGTGAGGGATTCCAAGAGACCCAGTACTTC	CAISEGFQETQYF
TRBV6-5	.	.	13	TRBJ1-2	TGTGCCAGCAGTTACGCCGGGGGCTATGGCTACACCTTC	CASSYAGGYGYTF
TRBV7-3	.	.	17	TRBJ2-6	TGTGCCAGCAGCGCGGTTCACAGCGCCTCTGGGGCCAACGTCCTGACTTTC	CASSAVHSASGANVLTF
TRBV4-1	.	.	13	TRBJ1-1	TGCGCCAGCAGCCAAGCCCGGAACACTGAAGCTTTCTTT	CASSQARNTEAFF
TRBV2	.	TRBD1	14	TRBJ2-7	TGTGCCAGCAGTGGGGGACAGGGGCGGTTCGAGCAGTACTTC	CASSGGQGRFEQYF
TRBV5-8	.	TRBD1	17	TRBJ1-1	TGTGCCAGCAGCCAATGGGGGACAGGGGATGGGAACACTGAAGCTTTCTTT	CASSQWGTGDGNTEAFF
TRBV19	.	.	13	TRBJ2-3	TGTGCCAGTACCCGAGGGACGCCAGATACGCAGTATTTT	CASTRGTPDTQYF
TRBV5-1	.	.	13	TRBJ2-3	TGCGCCAGCGGCGAAGCGGGCACAGATACGCAGTATTTT	CASGEAGTDTQYF
TRBV10-3	.	.	14	TRBJ1-4	TGTGCCATCAGTGAGAACGACCGGGTGGCAAAACTGTTTTTT	CAISENDRVAKLFF
TRBV5-4	.	.	15	TRBJ2-2	TGTGCCAGCAGCTTGAGTGGAGCGACCACCGGGGAGCTGTTTTTT	CASSLSGATTGELFF
TRBV15	once	.	17	TRBJ1-5	TGTGCCACCAGCAGAGATAGCGGCAGTCGATCTGATCAGCCCCAGCATTTT	CATSRDSGSRSDQPQHF
TRBV5-4	.	TRBD1	15	TRBJ1-1	TGTGCCAGCAGCCCCCTGACAGGGGGGGACACTGAAGCTTTCTTT	CASSPLTGGDTEAFF
TRBV27	.	.	16	TRBJ1-2	TGTGCCAGCAGTCCCTCTGGGGGGGCAGCTAACTATGGCTACACCTTC	CASSPSGGAANYGYTF